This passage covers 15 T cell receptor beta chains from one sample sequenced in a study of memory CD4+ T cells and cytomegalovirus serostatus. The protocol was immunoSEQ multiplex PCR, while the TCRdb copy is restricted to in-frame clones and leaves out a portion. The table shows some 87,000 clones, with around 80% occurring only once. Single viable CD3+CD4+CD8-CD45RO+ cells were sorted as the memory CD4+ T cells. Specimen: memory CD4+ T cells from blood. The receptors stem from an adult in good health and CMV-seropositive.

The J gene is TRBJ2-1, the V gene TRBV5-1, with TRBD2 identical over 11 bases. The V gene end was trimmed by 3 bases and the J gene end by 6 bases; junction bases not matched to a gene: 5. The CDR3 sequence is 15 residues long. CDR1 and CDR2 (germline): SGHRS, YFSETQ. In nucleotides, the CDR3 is TGCGCCAGCAGCTACGGGACTAGCGGCCCCAATGAGCAGTTCTTC. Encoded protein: CASSYGTSGPNEQFF. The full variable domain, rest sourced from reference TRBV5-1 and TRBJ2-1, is KAGVTQTPRYLIKTRGQQVTLSCSPISGHRSVSWYQQTPGQGLQFLFEYFSETQRNKGNFPGRFSGRQFSNSRSEMNVSTLELGDSALYLCASSYGTSGPNEQFFGPGTRLTVL.

This CDR3 reads CSVVGTSGSVQTQYF. The DNA of the CDR3 is TGCAGCGTTGTGGGGACTAGCGGGAGTGTGCAGACCCAGTACTTC. The chain has TRBV29-1 and TRBJ2-5; 14 bases map to TRBD2. Trimming cost V 4 bases and J 6 bases; bases outside gene matches: 7. Germline CDR1 and CDR2: SQVTM and ANQGSEA. This CDR3 spans 15 amino acids.

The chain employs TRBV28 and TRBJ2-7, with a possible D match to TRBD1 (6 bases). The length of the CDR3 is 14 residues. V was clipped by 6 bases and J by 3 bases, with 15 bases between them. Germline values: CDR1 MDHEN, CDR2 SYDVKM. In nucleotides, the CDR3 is TGTGCCAGCAGGACCGGGACAACAAACTACGAGCAGTACTTC. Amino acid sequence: CASRTGTTNYEQYF. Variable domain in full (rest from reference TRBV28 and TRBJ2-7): DVKVTQSSRYLVKRTGEKVFLECVQDMDHENMFWYRQDPGLGLRLIYFSYDVKMKEKGDIPEGYSVSREKKERFSLILESASTNQTSMYLCASRTGTTNYEQYFGPGTRLTVT.

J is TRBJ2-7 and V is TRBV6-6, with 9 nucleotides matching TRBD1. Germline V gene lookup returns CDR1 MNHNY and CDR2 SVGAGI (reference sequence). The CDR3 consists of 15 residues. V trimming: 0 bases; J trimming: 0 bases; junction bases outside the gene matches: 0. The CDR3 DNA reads TGTGCCAGCAGTTACTCGGGACAGGGCTCCTACGAGCAGTACTTC. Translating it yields CASSYSGQGSYEQYF.

CDR3 region: CASSAGVGVSEAFF. Written as DNA, the CDR3 is TGTGCCAGCAGCGCCGGGGTTGGGGTTAGTGAAGCTTTCTTT. The chain combines TRBV9 with TRBJ1-1; D not resolved. Germline CDR1 is SGDLS and CDR2 is YYNGEE. CDR3 length equals 14 residues. V lost 3 bases to trimming and J lost 7 bases, with 16 bases between them.

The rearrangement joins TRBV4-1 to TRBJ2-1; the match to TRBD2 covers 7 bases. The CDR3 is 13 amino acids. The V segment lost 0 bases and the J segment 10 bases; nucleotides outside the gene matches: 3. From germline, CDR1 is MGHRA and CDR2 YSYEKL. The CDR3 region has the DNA TGCGCCAGCAGCCAAGATCGGACTAGGGAGCAGTTCTTC. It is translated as CASSQDRTREQFF.

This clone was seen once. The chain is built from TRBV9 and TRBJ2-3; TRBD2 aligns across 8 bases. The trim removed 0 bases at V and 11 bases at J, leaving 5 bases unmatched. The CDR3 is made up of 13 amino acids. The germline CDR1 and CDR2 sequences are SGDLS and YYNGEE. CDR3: CASSVDFAGGQYF. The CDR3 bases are TGTGCCAGCAGCGTAGACTTCGCGGGAGGGCAGTATTTT.

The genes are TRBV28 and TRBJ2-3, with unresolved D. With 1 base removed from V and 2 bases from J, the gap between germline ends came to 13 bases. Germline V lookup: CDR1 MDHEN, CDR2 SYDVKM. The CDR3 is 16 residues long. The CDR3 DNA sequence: TGTGCCAGCAGTTTATTACCCCTGGGCCCCACAGATACGCAGTATTTT. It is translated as CASSLLPLGPTDTQYF.

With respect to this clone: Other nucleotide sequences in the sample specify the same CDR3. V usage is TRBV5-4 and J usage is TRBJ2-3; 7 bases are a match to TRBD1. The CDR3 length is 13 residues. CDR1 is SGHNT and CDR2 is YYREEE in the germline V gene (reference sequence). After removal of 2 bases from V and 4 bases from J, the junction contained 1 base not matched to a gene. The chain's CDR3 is CASSLGGADTQYF. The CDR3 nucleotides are TGTGCCAGCAGCTTAGGGGGCGCAGATACGCAGTATTTT.

CDR3 region: CASSYRGIGYGYTF. Here the CDR3 DNA reads TGTGCCAGCAGTTACAGGGGGATCGGCTATGGCTACACCTTC. This chain uses TRBV6-5 with TRBJ1-2; D might be TRBD1 (6 bases). Per the germline V gene, CDR1 is MNHEY and CDR2 is SVGAGI. The CDR3 is 14 amino acids. With 2 bases removed from V and 4 bases from J, the gap between germline ends came to 11 bases.

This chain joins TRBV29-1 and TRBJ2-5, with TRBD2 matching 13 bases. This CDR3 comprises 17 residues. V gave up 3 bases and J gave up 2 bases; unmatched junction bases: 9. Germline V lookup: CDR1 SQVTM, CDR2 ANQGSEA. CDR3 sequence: CSVDTYTSGRGQETQYF. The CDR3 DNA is TGCAGCGTTGATACCTATACTAGCGGGAGGGGACAAGAGACCCAGTACTTC.

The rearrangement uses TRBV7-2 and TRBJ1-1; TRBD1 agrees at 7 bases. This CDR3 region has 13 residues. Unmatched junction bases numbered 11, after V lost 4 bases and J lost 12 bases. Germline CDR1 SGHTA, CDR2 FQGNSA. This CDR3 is CASSSTSTGRTFF. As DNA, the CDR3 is TGTGCCAGCAGCTCAACCTCGACAGGGAGGACTTTCTTT.

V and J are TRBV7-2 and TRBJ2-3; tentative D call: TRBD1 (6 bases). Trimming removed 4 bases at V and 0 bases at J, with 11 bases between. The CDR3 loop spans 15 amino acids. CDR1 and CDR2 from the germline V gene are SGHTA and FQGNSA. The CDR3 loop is CASSSPGHSTDTQYF. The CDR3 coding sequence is TGTGCCAGCAGCTCACCGGGACACAGCACAGATACGCAGTATTTT. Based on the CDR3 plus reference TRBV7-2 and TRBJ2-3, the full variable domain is GAGVSQSPSNKVTEKGKDVELRCDPISGHTALYWYRQSLGQGLEFLIYFQGNSAPDKSGLPSDRFSAERTGGSVSTLTIQRTQQEDSAVYLCASSSPGHSTDTQYFGPGTRLTVL.

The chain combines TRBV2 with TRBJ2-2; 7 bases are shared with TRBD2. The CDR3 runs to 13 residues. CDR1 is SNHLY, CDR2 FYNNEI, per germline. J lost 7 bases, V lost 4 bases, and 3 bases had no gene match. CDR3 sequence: CASSVRTSGELFF. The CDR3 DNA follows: TGTGCCAGCAGTGTAAGGACTAGCGGGGAGCTGTTTTTT.

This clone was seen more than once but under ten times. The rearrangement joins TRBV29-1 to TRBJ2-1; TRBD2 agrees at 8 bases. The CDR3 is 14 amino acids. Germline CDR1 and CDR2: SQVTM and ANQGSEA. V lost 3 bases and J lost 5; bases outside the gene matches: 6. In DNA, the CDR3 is TGCAGCGTTGATGGCGGGAGGCCGAACAATGAGCAGTTCTTC. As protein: CSVDGGRPNNEQFF.